This TCR beta chain comes out of a study of blood T cell repertoires in COVID-19. Study context: Italy, Spain and the United States were the sources of the convalescent and acute COVID-19 samples. T cells, B-cell-depleted T cells, or PBMCs provided the cDNA or gDNA that served as material.

This CDR3 is 15 amino acids long. Study processing details: Amplification from reference gene primers served as the basis for estimated nucleated cell counts. Sequenced by immunoSEQ multiplex PCR; TCRdb stores in-frame clones only, minus some. V and J calls and clone size are as listed in that table; D and trimming were resolved from the DNA. The profile shows fewer than 85,000 clones, around 80% of them singletons. The V gene is TRBV21-1, the J gene TRBJ1-5; the table names TRBD1, a call not compared with the DNA. TRBV21-1 is described as a pseudogene. The sequence was obtained from a woman aged 60-75 years with acute or convalescent COVID-19. Sequenced sample: peripheral blood. The CDR3 reads CASSLGQGYNQPQHF. The CDR3 nucleotides read TGTGCCAGCAGCCTTGGACAGGGATACAATCAGCCCCAGCATTTT.